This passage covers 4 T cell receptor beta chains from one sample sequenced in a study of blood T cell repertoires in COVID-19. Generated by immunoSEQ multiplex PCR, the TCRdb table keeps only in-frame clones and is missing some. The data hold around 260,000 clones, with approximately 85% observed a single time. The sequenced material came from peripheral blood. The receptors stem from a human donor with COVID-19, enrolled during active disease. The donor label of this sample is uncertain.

CDR3 in amino acids: CAWSLGGAGEQFF. DNA of the CDR3: TGTGCCTGGTCCCTGGGAGGGGCCGGCGAGCAGTTCTTC. This sequence joins TRBV30 and TRBJ2-1, with 7 bases fitting TRBD2. The CDR3 totals 13 residues. Germline V CDR1 and CDR2: GTSNPN, SVGIG (reference sequence). J gave up 10 bases and V 5 bases, and 11 bases lay outside the gene matches.

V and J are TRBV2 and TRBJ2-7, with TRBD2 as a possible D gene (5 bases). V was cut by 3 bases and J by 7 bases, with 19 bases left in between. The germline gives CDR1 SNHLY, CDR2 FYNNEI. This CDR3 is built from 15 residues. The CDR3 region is CASSEFGLPSVEQYF. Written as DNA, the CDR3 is TGTGCCAGCAGTGAGTTTGGACTCCCGTCAGTGGAGCAGTACTTC.

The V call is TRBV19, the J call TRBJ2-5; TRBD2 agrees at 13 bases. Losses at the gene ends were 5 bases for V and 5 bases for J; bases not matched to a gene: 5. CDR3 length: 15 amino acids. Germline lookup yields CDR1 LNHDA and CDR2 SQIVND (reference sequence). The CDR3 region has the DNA TGTGCCAGTAGTCCTGGACTAGCGGGAGTTGAGACCCAGTACTTC. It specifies CASSPGLAGVETQYF.

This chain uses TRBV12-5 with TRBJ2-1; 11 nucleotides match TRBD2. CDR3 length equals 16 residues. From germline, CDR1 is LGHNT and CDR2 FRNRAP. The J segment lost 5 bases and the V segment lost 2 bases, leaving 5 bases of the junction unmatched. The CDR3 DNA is TGTGCTAGTGGTTTGTATCTAGCGGGAGGCGACAATGAGCAGTTCTTC. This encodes CASGLYLAGGDNEQFF.